This T cell receptor (beta chain) was recovered during a study of T cells in tuberculosis. At the level of the study: CD1B tetramers identified T cells specific for mycobacterial lipid GMM. Whole-study findings and limits: Some low-affinity tetramer-binding T cells may be absent from this sample.

No alpha-beta pairing information exists for these sequences. Clones were sequenced by immunoSEQ multiplex PCR, and TCRdb holds only the in-frame ones, with some missing. The sample includes 55,000 to 65,000 clones, about four fifths seen only once; the top ten take 9.5% to 15%. Cells were sorted from thawed PBMC rested overnight and stained with GMM-loaded CD1B tetramer, viability dye and anti-CD3. The lipid loaded on the CD1B tetramers was C32 glucose monomycolate from Rhodococcus equi. Tetramer-sorted PBMC had been CD14 monocyte-depleted before freezing. There are 12 residues in the CDR3. The germline CDR1 and CDR2 sequences are SGHDT and YYEEEE. V was trimmed by 3 bases and J by 3 bases, leaving 7 bases between them.

The TCR comes from an adult woman with latent tuberculosis. Sequencing was performed on CD1b-GMM tetramer-negative cells sorted from PBMCs. The rearrangement joins TRBV5-6 to TRBJ2-7, with no clear D. The CDR3 is CASSSMHYEQYF. Written as DNA, the CDR3 is TGTGCCAGCAGCTCTATGCACTACGAGCAGTACTTC. The full variable domain, with the rest looked up from reference TRBV5-6 and TRBJ2-7, is DAGVTQSPTHLIKTRGQQVTLRCSPKSGHDTVSWYQQALGQGPQFIFQYYEEEERQRGNFPDRFSGHQFPNYSSELNVNALLLGDSALYLCASSSMHYEQYFGPGTRLTVT.